These T cell receptor beta chains were read from a single sample in a study of early T cells in non-severe SARS-CoV-2 infection. From the 5' RACE reads, TCRdb called clonotypes with MiXCR, one entry per CDR3 protein. The sample has some 66,000 distinct CDR3 sequences, about 13% seen once. The sample comprised whole blood. The source of these receptors is an adult who was a healthcare worker with PCR-confirmed SARS-CoV-2 infection or an uninfected control (not recorded which). CDR3s include the opening cysteine and the closing phenylalanine or tryptophan. D genes are given only for firm matches. For some rows the clone size is stated as once, few or many, or as a class when expanded; others skip it.

>TRBV29-1|TRBJ1-5|-|-
CSSGKQGMRNQPQHF
TGCAGCTCCGGGAAACAGGGTATGCGCAATCAGCCCCAGCATTTT
>TRBV6-6|TRBJ2-1|-|-
CASSRGLERSYNEQFF
TGTGCCAGCAGCCGCGGGCTAGAGCGCTCCTACAATGAGCAGTTCTTC
>TRBV5-6|TRBJ2-1|few|TRBD1
CASSIRQGSFYNEQFF
TGTGCCAGCAGCATCCGACAGGGAAGTTTCTACAATGAGCAGTTCTTC
>TRBV30|TRBJ2-5|-|-
CAWTSRETQYF
TGTGCCTGGACTAGCCGGGAGACCCAGTACTTC
>TRBV11-2|TRBJ1-6|few|TRBD1
CASVDRDRGNSPLHF
TGTGCCAGCGTTGACCGGGACAGGGGAAATTCACCCCTCCACTTT
>TRBV15|TRBJ1-2|many|TRBD1
CATSKYVGQATGYTF
TGTGCCACCAGTAAATACGTTGGACAGGCGACGGGCTACACCTTC
>TRBV6-6|TRBJ1-2|many|TRBD1
CAIKRDRGEDYGYTF
TGTGCCATCAAAAGGGACAGGGGTGAAGACTATGGCTACACCTTC
>TRBV6-2/TRBV6-3|TRBJ1-5|few|-
CASSFWVNQPQHF
TGTGCCAGCAGCTTTTGGGTCAATCAGCCCCAGCATTTT
>TRBV28|TRBJ2-7|-|-
CASRPGSLYEQYF
TGTGCCAGCAGACCGGGAAGCCTGTACGAGCAGTACTTC
>TRBV2|TRBJ2-1|-|-
CASSEYETRFF
TGTGCCAGCAGTGAATACGAGACAAGGTTCTTC
>TRBV12-2|TRBJ2-2|many|-
CASRLKRRARATNTGELFF
TGTGCAAGTCGCTTAAAGAGAAGAGCTAGAGCGACGAACACCGGGGAGCTGTTTTTT
>TRBV5-1|TRBJ2-3|many|-
CASSWMGRGHTDTQYF
TGCGCCAGCAGCTGGATGGGACGGGGACACACAGATACGCAGTATTTT
>TRBV7-3|TRBJ1-4|few|TRBD1
CASSPRDREHEKLFF
TGTGCCAGCAGCCCCCGGGACAGGGAACATGAAAAACTGTTTTTT
>TRBV10-3|TRBJ2-7|few|-
CAISESGGRHSYEQYF
TGTGCCATCAGTGAGTCAGGGGGGAGGCACTCCTACGAGCAGTACTTC
>TRBV7-9|TRBJ2-7|-|-
CASSLMWSSYEQYF
TGTGCCAGCAGCTTAATGTGGAGCTCCTACGAGCAGTACTTC
>TRBV7-9|TRBJ2-3|few|TRBD2
CASSSGLAGVADTQYF
TGTGCCAGCAGCTCTGGACTAGCGGGGGTAGCAGATACGCAGTATTTT
>TRBV7-2|TRBJ2-4|many|-
CASSAYGIQYF
TGTGCCAGCAGCGCTTACGGTATTCAGTACTTC
>TRBV2|TRBJ2-6|-|-
CASRGTDSGANVLTF
TGTGCCAGCCGGGGGACCGACTCTGGGGCCAACGTCCTGACTTTC
>TRBV7-9|TRBJ2-1|many|-
CASNPGRYNEQFF
TGTGCCAGCAATCCGGGACGTTACAATGAGCAGTTCTTC
>TRBV15|TRBJ2-2|-|TRBD2
CATSVTSGGPGTGELFF
TGTGCCACCAGCGTGACTAGCGGGGGACCGGGCACCGGGGAGCTGTTTTTT
>TRBV18|TRBJ2-5|once|-
CASSPPGLGGETQYF
TGTGCCAGCTCACCACCGGGACTGGGAGGTGAGACCCAGTACTTC
>TRBV18|TRBJ2-5|few|-
CASSPPMRLLETQYF
TGTGCCAGCTCACCCCCCATGAGACTACTCGAGACCCAGTACTTC
>TRBV6-1|TRBJ2-3|few|-
CASSDLAQDTQYF
TGTGCCAGCAGTGACCTAGCACAAGATACGCAGTATTTT
>TRBV7-8|TRBJ1-3|-|-
CASSRANSGNTIYF
TGTGCCAGCAGCCGGGCAAACTCTGGAAACACCATATATTTT
>TRBV11-2|TRBJ2-2|many|-
CASSARLIANTGELFF
TGTGCCAGCAGCGCTAGACTCATCGCGAACACCGGGGAGCTGTTTTTT
>TRBV5-8|TRBJ1-3|-|-
CASSLSGGNIGNTIYF
TGTGCCAGCAGCTTGTCTGGAGGAAACATTGGAAACACCATATATTTC
>TRBV20-1|TRBJ2-7|few|-
CSARVPGLTYEQYF
TGCAGTGCTAGAGTCCCGGGACTCACCTACGAGCAGTACTTC
>TRBV29-1|TRBJ2-5|many|TRBD1
CSARTGGIRETQYF
TGCAGCGCACGGACAGGGGGCATCAGAGAGACCCAGTACTTC
>TRBV2|TRBJ2-2|-|-
CASSEWIASGELFF
TGTGCCAGCAGTGAATGGATAGCGTCCGGGGAGCTGTTTTTT
>TRBV27|TRBJ2-7|once|-
CASSLLGRPYEQYF
TGTGCCAGCAGTTTATTGGGCAGACCCTACGAGCAGTACTTC
>TRBV18|TRBJ1-1|many|-
CASSATLDTEAFF
TGTGCCAGCTCAGCCACTCTTGACACTGAAGCTTTCTTT
>TRBV11-2|TRBJ2-2|-|-
CASSLLSGNTGELFF
TGTGCCAGCAGCTTACTCAGCGGGAACACCGGGGAGCTGTTTTTT